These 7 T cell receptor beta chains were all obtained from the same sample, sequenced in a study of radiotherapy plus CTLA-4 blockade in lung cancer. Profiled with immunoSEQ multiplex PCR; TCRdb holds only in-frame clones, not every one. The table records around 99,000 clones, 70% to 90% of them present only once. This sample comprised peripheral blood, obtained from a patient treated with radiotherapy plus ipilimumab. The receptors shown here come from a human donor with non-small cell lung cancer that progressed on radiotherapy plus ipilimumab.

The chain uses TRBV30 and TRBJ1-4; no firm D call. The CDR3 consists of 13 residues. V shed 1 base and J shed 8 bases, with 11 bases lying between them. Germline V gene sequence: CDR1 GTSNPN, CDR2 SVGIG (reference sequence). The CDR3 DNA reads TGTGCCTGGAGTGCCGACATCGGGGAAAAACTGTTTTTT. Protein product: CAWSADIGEKLFF.

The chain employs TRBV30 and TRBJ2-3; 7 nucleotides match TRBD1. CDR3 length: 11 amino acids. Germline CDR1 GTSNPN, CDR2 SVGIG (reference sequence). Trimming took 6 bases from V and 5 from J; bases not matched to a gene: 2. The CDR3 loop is CACHRGDTQYF. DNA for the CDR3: TGTGCCTGTCACAGGGGAGATACGCAGTATTTT.

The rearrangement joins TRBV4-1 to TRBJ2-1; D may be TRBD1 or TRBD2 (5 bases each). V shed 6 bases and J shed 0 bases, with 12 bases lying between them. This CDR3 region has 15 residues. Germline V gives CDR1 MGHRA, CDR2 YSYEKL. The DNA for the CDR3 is TGCGCCAGCAGACAGCCGGGGCCCTCCTACAATGAGCAGTTCTTC. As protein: CASRQPGPSYNEQFF.

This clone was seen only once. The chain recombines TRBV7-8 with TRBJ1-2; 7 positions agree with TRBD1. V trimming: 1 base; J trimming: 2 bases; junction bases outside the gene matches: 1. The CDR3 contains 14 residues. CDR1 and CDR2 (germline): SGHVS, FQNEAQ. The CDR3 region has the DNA TGTGCCAGCAGCTTAGGGGGACAGAACTATGGCTACACCTTC. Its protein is CASSLGGQNYGYTF.

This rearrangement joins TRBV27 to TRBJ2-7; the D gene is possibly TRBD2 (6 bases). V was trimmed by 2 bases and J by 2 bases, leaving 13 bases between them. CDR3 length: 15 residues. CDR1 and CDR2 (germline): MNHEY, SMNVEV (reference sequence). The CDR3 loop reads CASSLGRDVAYEQYF. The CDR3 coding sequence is TGTGCCAGCAGTTTAGGGCGGGACGTAGCCTACGAGCAGTACTTC.

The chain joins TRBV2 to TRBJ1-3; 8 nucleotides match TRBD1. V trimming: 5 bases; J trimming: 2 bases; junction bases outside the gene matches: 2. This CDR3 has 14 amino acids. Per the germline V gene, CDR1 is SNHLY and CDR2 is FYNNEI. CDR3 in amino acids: CASSQQGAGNTIYF. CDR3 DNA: TGTGCCAGCAGTCAACAGGGGGCTGGAAACACCATATATTTT.

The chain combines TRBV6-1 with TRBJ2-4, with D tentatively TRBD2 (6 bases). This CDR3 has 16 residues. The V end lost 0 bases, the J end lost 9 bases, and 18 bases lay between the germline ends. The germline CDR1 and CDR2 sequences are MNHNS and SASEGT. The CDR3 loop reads CASSEAWEATVAIQYF. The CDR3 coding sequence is TGTGCCAGCAGTGAAGCGTGGGAGGCTACAGTAGCCATTCAGTACTTC.